Listed below are T cell receptor beta chains from one sample, sequenced in a study of cytotoxic CD8 clonotypes in ibrutinib-treated CLL. Profiling relied on immunoSEQ multiplex PCR, and the TCRdb table lists in-frame clones only, not all of them. The sample yields 150,000 to 250,000 clones, roughly 72% seen once. Sequencing used PBMCs, obtained after 24 months of ibrutinib treatment. The source of these receptors is a human donor with chronic lymphocytic leukemia. The CDR3 runs from the conserved cysteine through the conserved F or W. The D gene is left open where the match is weak. Only some rows state a clone size, as once, few, many or a class for expanded clones.

clone_size d_call j_call v_call cdr3_aa cdr3_nt
- TRBD2 TRBJ2-3 TRBV15 CATSRGTSGSTDTQYF TGTGCCACCAGCAGGGGGACTAGCGGGAGCACAGATACGCAGTATTTT
- - TRBJ1-1 TRBV7-2 CASSLTAGGTEAFF TGTGCCAGCAGCTTAACAGCCGGGGGCACTGAAGCTTTCTTT
- - TRBJ2-1 TRBV20-1 CSATGNNEQFF TGCAGTGCTACCGGGAACAATGAGCAGTTCTTC
- - TRBJ1-2 TRBV6-1 CASSEGYTGQDYTF TGTGCCAGCAGTGAAGGGTACACAGGGCAAGACTACACCTTC
few TRBD1 TRBJ2-3 TRBV29-1 CSGGQGLTDTQYF TGCAGCGGAGGACAGGGCCTCACAGATACGCAGTATTTT
- - TRBJ1-2 TRBV19 CASSVEGVYGYTF TGTGCCAGTAGCGTGGAGGGCGTCTATGGCTACACCTTC
- TRBD1 TRBJ1-1 TRBV19 CASTKLPGQMNTEAFF TGTGCCAGTACCAAACTCCCGGGACAGATGAACACTGAAGCTTTCTTT
- - TRBJ1-2 TRBV9 CASSASRRVKTYGYTF TGTGCCAGCAGCGCTTCAAGACGCGTTAAGACCTATGGCTACACCTTC
- - TRBJ1-2 TRBV29-1 CSAKPTTAGYGYTF TGCAGCGCTAAACCGACGACAGCCGGCTATGGCTACACCTTC
- - TRBJ1-1 TRBV19 CASSIMRGGKNTEAFF TGTGCCAGTAGTATAATGCGGGGGGGAAAGAACACTGAAGCTTTCTTT
- TRBD2 TRBJ2-7 TRBV27 CASSLSREATYEQYF TGTGCCAGCAGTTTATCACGGGAGGCAACCTACGAGCAGTACTTC
- - TRBJ2-7 TRBV28 CASSLPRAPYEQYF TGTGCCAGCAGTTTACCCCGGGCCCCATACGAGCAGTACTTC
- - TRBJ2-1 TRBV2 CASSEGGFYNEQFF TGTGCCAGCAGTGAAGGGGGGTTCTACAATGAGCAGTTCTTC
- TRBD1 TRBJ1-5 TRBV27 CASSLWADRGDQPQHF TGTGCCAGCAGTTTATGGGCGGACAGGGGGGATCAGCCCCAGCATTTT
many TRBD1 TRBJ2-7 TRBV10-3 CAIGTGREYEQYF TGTGCCATCGGGACAGGGCGCGAATACGAGCAGTACTTC
few - TRBJ2-1 TRBV4-1 CASSQVPDYNEQFF TGCGCCAGCAGCCAAGTCCCGGACTACAATGAGCAGTTCTTC
- - TRBJ2-5 TRBV5-4 CASSLEPGRAQYF TGTGCCAGCAGCTTGGAACCCGGCAGGGCCCAGTACTTC
- - TRBJ2-3 TRBV7-9 CASSPTLQRDTQYF TGTGCCAGCAGTCCCACTTTACAGCGAGATACGCAGTATTTT
- - TRBJ1-1 TRBV14 CASSPRRLNTEAFF TGTGCCAGCAGCCCACGACGGCTGAACACTGAAGCTTTCTTT
- TRBD2 TRBJ2-7 TRBV6-5 CASSPRSGSSYEQYF TGTGCCAGCAGTCCGAGAAGCGGGAGTTCTTACGAGCAGTACTTC
- - TRBJ2-7 TRBV19 CASSIAGDSSYEQYF TGTGCCAGTAGTATAGCGGGAGATTCCTCCTACGAGCAGTACTTC
- TRBD2 TRBJ2-5 TRBV11-1 CASSSWTSGTFPQETQYF TGTGCCAGCAGCTCCTGGACTAGCGGGACTTTCCCCCAAGAGACCCAGTACTTC
- - TRBJ1-2 TRBV27 CASSLTGSNYGYTF TGTGCCAGCAGTTTAACAGGGTCTAACTATGGCTACACCTTC
- - TRBJ1-2 TRBV11-2 CASSRLQGSNYGYTF TGTGCCAGCAGCAGACTACAGGGATCCAACTATGGCTACACCTTC
- TRBD2 TRBJ2-1 TRBV5-4 CASSLTGTSGSGEQFF TGTGCCAGCAGCTTGACCGGGACTAGCGGGAGTGGTGAGCAGTTCTTC
once TRBD2 TRBJ2-7 TRBV7-6 CASSGGSGRLAYEQYF TGTGCCAGCAGCGGCGGGAGCGGGAGGCTTGCCTACGAGCAGTACTTC
- - TRBJ2-3 TRBV9 CASSVQGLTDTQYF TGTGCCAGCAGCGTACAGGGTCTGACAGATACGCAGTATTTT
- - TRBJ2-5 TRBV5-6 CASSSLRWPQKTQYF TGTGCCAGCAGCTCCCTGAGGTGGCCCCAGAAGACCCAGTACTTC
- - TRBJ1-1 TRBV11-2 CASSDGWAFF TGTGCCAGCAGCGATGGGTGGGCTTTCTTT
few - TRBJ2-1 TRBV14 CASSQSGAYNEQFF TGTGCCAGCAGCCAATCGGGGGCTTACAATGAGCAGTTCTTC
- TRBD1 TRBJ2-1 TRBV27 CASLRQGASHEQFF TGTGCCAGCCTCCGGCAGGGGGCTAGCCATGAGCAGTTCTTC
- - TRBJ1-4 TRBV6-1 CASSERGGQYEKLFF TGTGCCAGCAGTGAACGCGGGGGGCAGTATGAAAAACTGTTTTTT
- - TRBJ1-3 TRBV28 CASSSGASGENTIYF TGTGCCAGCAGTTCAGGGGCTAGCGGAGAAAACACCATATATTTT
- TRBD1 TRBJ1-2 TRBV19 CASSPEAGGYGYTF TGTGCCAGTAGCCCCGAGGCAGGGGGCTATGGCTACACCTTC
once - TRBJ2-3 TRBV29-1 CSVPGNGIDTQYF TGCAGCGTTCCCGGGAACGGAATAGATACGCAGTATTTT
- - TRBJ2-7 TRBV6-5 CASSSGRAYEQYF TGTGCCAGCAGTTCGGGACGCGCCTACGAGCAGTACTTC
few - TRBJ2-7 TRBV10-1 CASTELGQRILPRSSYEQYF TGCGCCAGCACCGAGCTCGGGCAAAGAATACTACCTAGGAGCTCCTACGAGCAGTACTTC
- - TRBJ2-5 TRBV5-1 CASSKDSLQETQYF TGCGCCAGCAGCAAGGACAGCCTCCAAGAGACCCAGTACTTC
few - TRBJ2-7 TRBV7-6 CASGPPGAQLQQYF TGTGCCAGCGGGCCCCCCGGGGCCCAACTGCAGCAGTACTTC
- - TRBJ2-1 TRBV6-5 CASSYGRINEQFF TGTGCCAGCAGTTACGGACGGATCAATGAGCAGTTCTTC
once - TRBJ1-1 TRBV4-2 CASSQDQGREAFF TGTGCCAGCAGCCAAGATCAGGGTCGAGAAGCTTTCTTT
- - TRBJ2-7 TRBV9 CASSPSQHYSYEQYF TGTGCCAGCAGCCCCAGCCAGCACTACTCCTACGAGCAGTACTTC
- TRBD1 TRBJ1-2 TRBV19 CASSLTGATHEYYGYTF TGTGCCAGTAGTTTAACAGGGGCTACGCATGAATACTATGGCTACACCTTC
- TRBD1 TRBJ2-5 TRBV14 CASSQGQGLIGTQYF TGTGCCAGCAGCCAAGGACAGGGTTTGATAGGGACCCAGTACTTC
- - TRBJ1-2 TRBV27 CASTSWGQGGNYGYTF TGTGCCAGCACTTCTTGGGGGCAGGGTGGTAACTATGGCTACACCTTC
- - TRBJ1-3 TRBV5-1 CASSLGPDGPSGNTIYF TGCGCCAGCAGCTTGGGGCCGGACGGACCCTCTGGAAACACCATATATTTT
- - TRBJ1-1 TRBV29-1 CSVVGGLNTEAFF TGCAGCGTTGTGGGGGGCTTGAACACTGAAGCTTTCTTT
- TRBD2 TRBJ2-1 TRBV11-2 CASSLSGRAGDEQFF TGTGCCAGCAGCTTAAGCGGGAGGGCAGGGGATGAGCAGTTCTTC
- - TRBJ2-5 TRBV28 CASSLRTAHQETQYF TGTGCCAGCAGTTTGAGGACAGCGCACCAAGAGACCCAGTACTTC
- TRBD2 TRBJ2-7 TRBV18 CASSAFFSGRAVHEQYF TGTGCCAGCTCCGCCTTCTTTAGCGGGAGGGCCGTCCACGAGCAGTACTTC
- TRBD2 TRBJ2-2 TRBV7-9 CASSSQREGRSGELFF TGTGCCAGCAGCTCTCAGCGGGAGGGCCGTTCCGGGGAGCTGTTTTTT
- TRBD2 TRBJ2-7 TRBV4-1 CASSQGLAGVPPSYEQYF TGCGCCAGCAGCCAGGGACTAGCGGGAGTTCCCCCCTCCTACGAGCAGTACTTC
- - TRBJ2-7 TRBV4-3 CASSQTRGDDFNEQYF TGCGCCAGCAGCCAAACCCGCGGAGATGACTTCAACGAGCAGTACTTC
- - TRBJ2-1 TRBV11-2 CASSLAAGTVEQFF TGTGCCAGCAGCTTAGCCGCGGGGACTGTTGAGCAGTTCTTC
- TRBD1 TRBJ2-7 TRBV9 CASSSRQTGRWDEQYF TGTGCCAGCAGCTCGCGTCAGACAGGGAGATGGGACGAGCAGTACTTC
once - TRBJ2-7 TRBV5-1 CASSTGYEQYF TGCGCCAGCAGCACAGGGTACGAGCAGTACTTC
- TRBD2 TRBJ2-1 TRBV13 CASSIPGLAGSNEQFF TGTGCCAGCAGCATTCCGGGACTAGCGGGATCCAATGAGCAGTTCTTC
- - TRBJ2-7 TRBV20-1 CSAFDSYEQYF TGCAGTGCATTCGACAGCTACGAGCAGTACTTC
- - TRBJ2-7 TRBV4-1 CASSQEIGSSYEQYF TGCGCCAGCAGCCAAGAAATCGGTAGCTCCTACGAGCAGTACTTC